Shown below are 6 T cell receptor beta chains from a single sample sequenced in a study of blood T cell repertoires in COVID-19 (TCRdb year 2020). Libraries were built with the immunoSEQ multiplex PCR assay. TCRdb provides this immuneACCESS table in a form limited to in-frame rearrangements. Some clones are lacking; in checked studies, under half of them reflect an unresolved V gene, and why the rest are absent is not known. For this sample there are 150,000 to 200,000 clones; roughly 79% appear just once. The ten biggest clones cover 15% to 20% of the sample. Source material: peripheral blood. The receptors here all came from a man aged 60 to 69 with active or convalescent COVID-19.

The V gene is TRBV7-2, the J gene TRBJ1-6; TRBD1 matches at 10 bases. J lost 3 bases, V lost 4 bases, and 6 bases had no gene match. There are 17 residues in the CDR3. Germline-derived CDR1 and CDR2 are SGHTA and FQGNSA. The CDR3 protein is CASSSRTGGYYNSPLHF. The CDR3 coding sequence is TGTGCCAGCAGCTCTAGGACAGGGGGTTACTATAATTCACCCCTCCACTTT.

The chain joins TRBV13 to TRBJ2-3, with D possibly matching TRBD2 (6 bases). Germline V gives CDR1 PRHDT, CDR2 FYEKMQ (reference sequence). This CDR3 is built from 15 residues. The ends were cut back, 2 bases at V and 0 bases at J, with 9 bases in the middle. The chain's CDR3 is CASSLISGSTDTQYF. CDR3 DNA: TGTGCCAGCAGCTTAATCAGCGGGAGCACAGATACGCAGTATTTT. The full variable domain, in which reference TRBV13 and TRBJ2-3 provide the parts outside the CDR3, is AAGVIQSPRHLIKEKRETATLKCYPIPRHDTVYWYQQGPGQDPQFLISFYEKMQSDKGSIPDRFSAQQFSDYHSELNMSSLELGDSALYFCASSLISGSTDTQYFGPGTRLTVL.

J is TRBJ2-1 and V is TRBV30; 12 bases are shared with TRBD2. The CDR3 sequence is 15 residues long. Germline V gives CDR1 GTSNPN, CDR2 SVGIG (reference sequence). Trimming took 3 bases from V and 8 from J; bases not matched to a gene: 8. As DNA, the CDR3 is TGTGCCTGGAGCCTAGGACTAGCGGGAATGGATGAGCAGTTCTTC. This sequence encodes CAWSLGLAGMDEQFF.

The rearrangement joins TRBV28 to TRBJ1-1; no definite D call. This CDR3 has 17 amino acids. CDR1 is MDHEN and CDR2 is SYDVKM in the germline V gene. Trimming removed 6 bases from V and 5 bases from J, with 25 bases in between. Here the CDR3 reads CASSPPRLMAGGTEAFF. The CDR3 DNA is TGTGCCAGCAGCCCCCCTCGGCTGATGGCAGGAGGTACTGAAGCTTTCTTT.

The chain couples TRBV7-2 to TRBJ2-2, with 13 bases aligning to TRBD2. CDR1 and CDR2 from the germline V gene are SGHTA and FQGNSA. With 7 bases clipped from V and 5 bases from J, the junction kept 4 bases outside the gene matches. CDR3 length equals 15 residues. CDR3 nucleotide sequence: TGTGCCAGCATCCCGGGACTAGCGGGGACCGGGGAGCTGTTTTTT. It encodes CASIPGLAGTGELFF.

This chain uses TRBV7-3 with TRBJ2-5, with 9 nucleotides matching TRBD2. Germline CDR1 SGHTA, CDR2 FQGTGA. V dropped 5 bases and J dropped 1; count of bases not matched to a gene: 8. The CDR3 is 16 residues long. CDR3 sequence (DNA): TGTGCCAGCAGCAATAGCGGGAGAGAACTCCAAGAGACCCAGTACTTC. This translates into CASSNSGRELQETQYF.